This T cell receptor (beta chain) was captured by sequencing in a study of blood T cell repertoires in COVID-19. In the original processing: Amplification of reference gene primers provided the estimated nucleated cell counts. Measured with immunoSEQ multiplex PCR; TCRdb has only the in-frame clones, and not every one. The DNA was the basis for D and trimming; V, J and clone size are from that table. The sample lists about 180,000 clones; around 90% were seen once. V lost 5 bases and J lost 1, with 17 bases in between. CDR1 is SGHVS and CDR2 is FQNEAQ in the germline V gene. The CDR3 totals 16 residues. The study drew participants aged about 18 to 95 years from fewer than 30 US areas. Either two negative PCRs, clearance, or symptom resolution qualified Cohort 3 donors as recovered.

The TCR sequence derives from a woman younger than 30 who had recovered from COVID-19. The J gene is TRBJ1-1, the V gene TRBV7-8, with D hard to call. Material for sequencing was PBMCs or T cells enriched from blood (not recorded which). This CDR3 reads CASSLIPSRPNTEAFF. The CDR3 nucleotides read TGTGCCAGCAGCCTAATCCCTAGCAGACCGAACACTGAAGCTTTCTTT.